The TCR beta chain under discussion was sequenced for a study of T cells after yellow fever vaccination (dated by TCRdb to between 2018 and 2021). Regarding the complete study: The SMART-Seq v4 Ultra Low Input RNA kit was used to prepare libraries from fractions with low cell numbers. Two healthy male donors, one aged 18 to 29 and one aged 30 to 40 years, made up the cohort. Blood was drawn at multiple timepoints before and after primary and secondary immunization, with bulk PBMC replicates and cell subsets isolated. To follow T-cell clones before and after both primary and booster YFV17D yellow fever vaccination, bulk TCR alpha and beta repertoires underwent longitudinal sequencing. The research as a whole found: After the booster, most clones that had expanded after primary vaccination were detected again (over 95% of CD4 and under 90% of CD8), suggesting broad maintenance of memory. The study included only a couple of donors, which limits how far the findings can be generalized. A small fraction of clonotypes appeared in both the CD4 and CD8 compartments, likely as a result of convergent recombination. Compared with the primary T-cell response, the secondary T-cell response was weaker but faster, peaking on day 5 rather than day 15. FACS-sorted repertoires could contain abundant contaminating clonotypes from the bulk population, so computational filtering was required.

TCR cDNA was synthesized by 5'RACE template switching, which introduced a universal primer site and unique molecular identifiers. Priming for cDNA synthesis came from both the TCR alpha and TCR beta constant segments. Library amplification involved two PCR steps, and the second step added sample barcodes and sequencing adapters. Libraries were sequenced on Illumina HiSeq 2500 (2x100 bp) or NovaSeq (2x150 bp). The original pipeline was this. Reads were demultiplexed and collapsed into UMI consensus sequences with MIGEC, and V(D)J alignment was performed with MiXCR. Vaccine-responding clonotypes were identified with edgeR using replicate PBMC samples, with FDR below 0.01 and a log2 fold change above 5 up to day 15 being required. Bulk clonotypes were assigned CD4 or CD8 identity according to which sequenced CD4 or CD8 repertoire held them at higher abundance. Using fastp at Q25 and MiXCR, TCRdb reprocessed the public reads and kept productive beta chains. Under each unique CDR3 protein, matching rows form one entry showing the most common genes and DNA. The V and J calls here are based on TCRdb, not the publication. The sample records roughly 50,000 distinct CDR3 sequences, roughly 7.4% of which are singletons. The biggest ten clones account for 25% to 30% of the sample.

Sample treatment or condition, as interpreted from the label and publication: live attenuated yellow fever vaccine strain. PBMCs were isolated from peripheral blood using a standard Ficoll-Paque protocol. Dynabeads CD4 and CD8 positive selection kits were used to isolate CD4 and CD8 T-cell fractions. RNA was extracted with TriZol from bulk PBMCs, CD4 and CD8 fractions, and dextramer-positive and dextramer-negative fractions. Compared with the rest of its sample, this clonotype is large (0.1 to 1%). Its antigen is still unknown. The sample holds no much larger clone one base away, and base qualities are not on file. The V and J ends are trimmed by 7 bases and 3 bases, leaving 18 bases between them. Reading the germline V gene gives CDR1 SGDLS and CDR2 YYNGEE. The cysteine opens and the phenylalanine closes a CDR3 of 15 amino acids. CDR3 DNA is the only sequence kept; it has 45 bases, read in frame from the first base.

This sequence originates from a man aged 18-30 years who received the YFV17D yellow fever vaccine. The chain is assembled from TRBV9 and TRBJ2-3, and TRBD2 may be the D gene, going by 5 matching bases. The source material was CD8+ T cells sorted from PBMCs, sampled more than 13 days after the first yellow fever vaccination. The CDR3 corresponds to CASSSSGSATDTQYF. The nucleotide sequence reads as follows: TGTGCCAGCTCCTCCTCGGGTAGCGCGACAGATACGCAGTATTTT.